This entry concerns a single T cell receptor beta chain. The antigen this receptor binds is unknown. The sample holds no much larger clone one base away, and base qualities are not on file. The source of the sample is a study of blood T cell repertoires in COVID-19 (dated by TCRdb to between 2020 and 2021). In the study overall: Samples from collaborators originated in the United States, Italy and Spain and spanned both the acute and convalescent phases of COVID-19. The dataset comprised deeply sampled blood TCRbeta repertoires from subjects exposed to, actively infected with, or recovered from COVID-19. The prospective study material was composed of cDNA or gDNA derived from T cells, B-cell-depleted T cells, or PBMCs. The repertoires were made available in a free public database intended to serve as a resource for research on the immune response to SARS-CoV-2. Sample metadata almost always included a de-identified subject ID, COVID-19 status, age in years and sex. Where available, HLA class I and class II types were taken from metadata supplied by the sample provider and were not determined by assay-based typing. The samples were drawn from the first 160 participants of the ongoing ImmuneRACE study and from over a thousand subjects provided by 6 global collaborators.

General study outcomes and caveats: The amount of clinical and demographic metadata varied by source and participant and was provided uncurated.

Whole blood was collected in K2EDTA tubes by collaborating institutions according to the institutions' own protocols. For TCRbeta analysis, collaborators shipped samples in one of three forms: frozen whole blood, isolated PBMCs, or DNA extracted from either of those sample types. TCRbeta CDR3 regions were amplified from genomic DNA using the immunoSEQ Assay, a bias-controlled multiplex PCR. The original pipeline was this. The number of nucleated cells in each sample was estimated by amplification of reference gene primers within the assay. Sequence reads were collapsed and filtered to measure the absolute abundance of every unique TCRbeta CDR3 rearrangement. For each sample, productive Simpson clonality was calculated as the square root of Simpson's diversity index over productive rearrangements. Drawn from immuneACCESS, this table holds only the in-frame rearrangements with V and J called that TCRdb kept. Clones are partly lost; checked studies trace under half to an unresolved V gene and leave the rest unexplained. The D gene and trimming were derived from the DNA, and the V and J assignments and clone size from that table. Present in this sample are some 79,000 clones, more than 85% of which were seen just once. The top ten clonotypes cover approximately 15% of the sample.

The sequence came from a man aged 70-80 years with active or convalescent COVID-19. Sample: peripheral blood.

The base sequence is TGTGCCAGCAGTTACTCGAGGGCAGCTGAAGCTTTCTTT. This translates into CASSYSRAAEAFF. The V and J segments used are TRBV6-5 and TRBJ1-1; the D segment cannot be called with confidence. The CDR3 spans 13 residues, from the cysteine through the phenylalanine. Only the CDR3 DNA is retained, 39 bases long and in frame from the first base. The junction carries 8 bases between V and J, which are trimmed by 0 bases and 6 bases respectively. In the germline V gene, CDR1 corresponds to MNHEY and CDR2 to SVGAGI.